The entry that follows covers one TCR beta chain sequence. The data originate from a study of blood T cell repertoires in COVID-19. The assay was immunoSEQ multiplex PCR, and TCRdb's table has in-frame clones only and misses some. The repertoire includes fewer than 250,000 clones, roughly 80% of them detected once, and less than 2% sits in the top ten. The germline V gene has CDR1 SGHTA and CDR2 FQGNSA. The V end was cut by 1 base, the J end by 0 bases, with 4 bases between. The CDR3 is 15 amino acids. The study assigned cohorts using participant-reported clinical history. The chain carries TRBV7-2 and TRBJ1-6; no clear D. This sequence originates from a man aged 55-75 years who had recovered from COVID-19. Sequencing was carried out using PBMCs or T cells enriched from blood (not recorded which). The CDR3 DNA reads as TGTGCCAGCAGCTTAGAGAGCTCCTATAATTCACCCCTCCACTTT. This encodes CASSLESSYNSPLHF.